Listed below are T cell receptor beta chains from one sample, sequenced in a study of response to subunit inactivated influenza vaccine. TCRdb re-called the RT-PCR reads with MiXCR, one entry per CDR3 protein. The sample lists about 500,000 distinct CDR3 sequences; roughly 7.6% were seen once. Sequencing used PBMCs from blood, obtained about 24 months after vaccination. Receptor source: a man aged 45 to 75 who received an inactivated influenza vaccine. The CDR3 runs from the conserved cysteine through the conserved F or W. The order of the fields is J gene, D gene, clone size, V gene, CDR3 protein, CDR3 DNA. A D gene is named only where the DNA matches it firmly. Only part of the rows carry a size: once, few, many, or a class if the clone is expanded.

TRBJ2-1 | TRBD2 | many | TRBV6-5 | CASSYGLANEQFF | TGTGCCAGCAGTTACGGACTAGCAAATGAGCAGTTCTTC
TRBJ2-1 | - | few | TRBV28 | CASSLGSTAAQFF | TGTGCCAGCAGTTTAGGTAGTACAGCGGCCCAGTTCTTC
TRBJ2-1 | - | many | TRBV5-1 | CASSEIGPVNEQFF | TGCGCCAGCAGCGAAATAGGGCCTGTTAATGAGCAGTTCTTC
TRBJ2-2 | - | many | TRBV7-9 | CASRAGELFF | TGTGCCAGCAGGGCCGGGGAGCTGTTTTTT
TRBJ2-7 | - | - | TRBV11-2 | CASSLGSQGVGYEQYF | TGTGCCAGCAGCTTAGGGAGTCAGGGTGTGGGCTACGAGCAGTACTTC
TRBJ2-1 | TRBD2 | few | TRBV4-3 | CASSQDPGGNEQFF | TGCGCCAGCAGCCAAGATCCGGGGGGGAATGAGCAGTTCTTC
TRBJ1-6 | - | few | TRBV12-3/TRBV12-4 | CASSLGQGVGFGPLHF | TGTGCCAGCAGTTTAGGGCAGGGAGTAGGGTTTGGGCCCCTCCACTTT
TRBJ2-3 | TRBD1 | many | TRBV12-3/TRBV12-4 | CASSPDRGMTDTQYF | TGTGCCAGCAGCCCGGACAGGGGGATGACAGATACGCAGTATTTT
TRBJ2-3 | TRBD2 | - | TRBV28 | CASSFPTLTSLQVDTQYF | TGTGCCAGCAGTTTCCCCACCCTGACTAGCCTACAGGTGGATACGCAGTATTTT
TRBJ2-1 | - | - | TRBV7-2 | CASSLDRDVRYNEQFF | TGTGCCAGCAGCTTAGATCGTGATGTGCGATACAATGAGCAGTTCTTC
TRBJ2-4 | - | many | TRBV11-2 | CASSLEAGRKAKNIQYF | TGTGCCAGCAGCTTAGAGGCCGGGAGAAAGGCCAAAAACATTCAGTACTTC
TRBJ2-5 | - | - | TRBV5-1 | CASSLDATGIQETQYF | TGCGCCAGCAGCTTGGACGCTACAGGGATCCAAGAGACCCAGTACTTC
TRBJ2-3 | - | few | TRBV6-1 | CASRGEGLDTQYF | TGTGCCAGCAGGGGCGAGGGCTTAGATACGCAGTATTTT
TRBJ2-1 | TRBD2 | many | TRBV7-2 | CASSILAGGRNEQFF | TGTGCCAGCAGCATACTAGCGGGGGGGCGGAATGAGCAGTTCTTC
TRBJ1-6 | TRBD1 | - | TRBV7-2 | CASSTRQGGNSPLHF | TGTGCCAGCAGTACCAGACAGGGAGGGAATTCACCCCTCCACTTT
TRBJ2-7 | TRBD2 | few | TRBV7-9 | CASSSLTSRYEQYF | TGTGCCAGCAGCTCCCTGACTAGCCGCTACGAGCAGTACTTC
TRBJ1-1 | TRBD1 | many | TRBV9 | CASSPRGRGNTEAFF | TGTGCCAGCAGCCCGAGGGGGCGTGGAAACACTGAAGCTTTCTTT
TRBJ1-4 | - | - | TRBV15 | CATSREGRATNEKLFF | TGTGCCACCAGCAGAGAGGGCAGAGCAACTAATGAAAAACTGTTTTTT
TRBJ2-3 | - | many | TRBV4-1 | CASSQDIPTPWDTQYF | TGCGCCAGCAGCCAAGATATACCCACCCCGTGGGATACGCAGTATTTT
TRBJ1-2 | - | few | TRBV7-9 | CASSLALGNNYGYTF | TGTGCCAGCAGCTTAGCGCTTGGGAATAACTATGGCTACACCTTC
TRBJ2-3 | - | many | TRBV12-3/TRBV12-4 | CASSLLDTQYF | TGTGCCAGCAGTCTTCTAGATACGCAGTATTTT
TRBJ2-2 | - | - | TRBV24-1 | CATEENTGELFF | TGTGCCACCGAGGAGAACACCGGGGAGCTGTTTTTT
TRBJ1-4 | - | few | TRBV5-5 | CASSLFQGNNEKLFF | TGTGCCAGCAGCTTGTTCCAGGGGAATAATGAAAAACTGTTTTTT
TRBJ1-2 | - | - | TRBV29-1 | CSVNSGARARSGYTF | TGCAGCGTTAACTCTGGGGCCAGGGCCAGAAGTGGCTACACCTTC
TRBJ2-7 | - | few | TRBV5-1 | CASSFSTDYEQYF | TGCGCCAGCAGCTTCAGTACAGACTACGAGCAGTACTTC
TRBJ2-3 | - | few | TRBV7-9 | CASSFFRVDTDTQYF | TGTGCCAGCAGCTTTTTTCGGGTAGACACAGATACGCAGTATTTT
TRBJ2-7 | - | - | TRBV4-3 | CASSPQGRSSEQYF | TGCGCCAGCAGCCCCCAGGGTCGTAGTAGCGAGCAGTACTTC
TRBJ2-7 | - | - | TRBV7-9 | CASSPDTNYEQYF | TGTGCCAGCAGCCCAGACACAAACTACGAGCAGTACTTC
TRBJ1-5 | - | - | TRBV10-3 | CAIQTGTNQPQHF | TGTGCCATCCAGACAGGAACCAATCAGCCCCAGCATTTT
TRBJ2-1 | - | many | TRBV20-1 | CSAAPRVVSYNEQFF | TGCAGTGCCGCCCCGCGGGTCGTTTCCTACAATGAGCAGTTCTTC
TRBJ2-1 | - | many | TRBV9 | CASSVVGGEQFF | TGTGCCAGCAGCGTAGTAGGCGGTGAGCAGTTCTTC
TRBJ1-2 | - | few | TRBV7-9 | CASSLAEDSYGYTF | TGTGCCAGCAGCTTAGCTGAGGACTCCTATGGCTACACCTTC
TRBJ2-2 | - | few | TRBV20-1 | CSARSRAFSAGELFF | TGCAGTGCTAGAAGCCGGGCCTTTTCAGCCGGGGAGCTGTTTTTT
TRBJ2-1 | TRBD1 | - | TRBV29-1 | CSVTGQAYNEQFF | TGCAGCGTAACGGGACAGGCGTACAATGAGCAGTTCTTC
TRBJ2-1 | TRBD2 | - | TRBV5-1 | CASSAASGRDEQFF | TGCGCCAGCAGCGCCGCTAGCGGAAGGGATGAGCAGTTCTTC
TRBJ1-2 | TRBD1 | few | TRBV28 | CASSLWAGTANYGYTF | TGTGCCAGCAGTTTATGGGCCGGGACAGCTAACTATGGCTACACCTTC
TRBJ2-6 | - | few | TRBV5-1 | CASSLAVQGSGANVLTF | TGCGCCAGCAGCTTGGCTGTACAGGGCTCTGGGGCCAACGTCCTGACTTTC
TRBJ2-7 | TRBD1 | few | TRBV11-2 | CASSLEYRGRYEQYF | TGTGCCAGCAGCTTAGAATACAGGGGAAGGTACGAGCAGTACTTC
TRBJ2-3 | - | - | TRBV3-1 | CASSQMGAGVTDTQYF | TGTGCCAGCAGCCAAATGGGGGCGGGAGTTACGGATACGCAGTATTTT
TRBJ2-1 | - | once | TRBV20-1 | CSASGVGGDEQFF | TGCAGTGCTTCGGGAGTAGGAGGCGATGAGCAGTTCTTC
TRBJ2-7 | - | - | TRBV4-1 | CASSQEWDGSSYEQYF | TGCGCCAGCAGCCAAGAATGGGACGGAAGCTCCTACGAGCAGTACTTC
TRBJ2-1 | - | many | TRBV12-3/TRBV12-4 | CASTLTGNEQFF | TGTGCCAGCACGTTGACGGGGAATGAGCAGTTCTTC
TRBJ2-1 | - | few | TRBV9 | CASSPLETAQNNEQFF | TGTGCCAGCAGCCCATTAGAGACAGCTCAAAACAATGAGCAGTTCTTC
TRBJ1-2 | TRBD1 | many | TRBV11-2 | CASSPDRAGGYTF | TGTGCCAGCAGCCCGGACAGGGCGGGGGGCTACACCTTC
TRBJ1-1 | - | few | TRBV12-3/TRBV12-4 | CASSSLTRGDTEAFF | TGTGCCAGCAGTTCGCTGACACGGGGGGACACTGAAGCTTTCTTT
TRBJ2-5 | - | few | TRBV5-5 | CASSLSLAGQKTQYF | TGTGCCAGCAGCTTGTCTCTTGCAGGGCAGAAGACCCAGTACTTC
TRBJ2-1 | - | - | TRBV25-1 | CASSASWDSYNEQFF | TGTGCCAGCAGTGCTTCCTGGGACTCCTACAATGAGCAGTTCTTC
TRBJ2-3 | TRBD1 | few | TRBV9 | CASTTGPLRDTQYF | TGTGCCAGCACGACAGGGCCGTTGCGGGATACGCAGTATTTT
TRBJ2-3 | - | - | TRBV7-2 | CASSPLGISTDTQYF | TGTGCCAGCAGCCCCCTAGGAATTAGCACAGATACGCAGTATTTT
TRBJ2-2 | - | few | TRBV7-2 | CASSGPAGLRVRELFF | TGTGCCAGCAGCGGGCCTGCGGGGCTGAGGGTCCGGGAGCTGTTTTTT
TRBJ1-1 | - | - | TRBV3-1 | CASSQGSGAFF | TGTGCCAGCAGCCAAGGTTCCGGAGCTTTCTTT
TRBJ2-7 | - | - | TRBV6-5 | CASGYSSGGSSYEQYF | TGTGCCAGCGGTTACTCGTCCGGTGGTAGCTCCTACGAGCAGTACTTC
TRBJ2-1 | - | few | TRBV4-1 | CASSQDHVRGGNEQFF | TGCGCCAGCAGCCAAGATCACGTCAGGGGGGGGAATGAGCAGTTCTTC